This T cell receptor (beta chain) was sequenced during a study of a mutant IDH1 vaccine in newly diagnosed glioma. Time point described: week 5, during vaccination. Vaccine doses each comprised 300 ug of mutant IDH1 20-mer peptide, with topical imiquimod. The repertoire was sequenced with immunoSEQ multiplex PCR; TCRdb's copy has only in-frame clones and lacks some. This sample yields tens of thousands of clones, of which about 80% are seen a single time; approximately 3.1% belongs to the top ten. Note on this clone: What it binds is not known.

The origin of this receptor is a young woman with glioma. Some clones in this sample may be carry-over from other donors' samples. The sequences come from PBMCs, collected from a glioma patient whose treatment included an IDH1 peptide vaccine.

CDR3 in amino acids: CSAGEGYYEQYF. Here the CDR3 DNA reads TGCAGCGCCGGGGAGGGCTACTACGAGCAGTACTTC. The rearrangement uses TRBV29-1 and TRBJ2-7; TRBD2 agrees at 7 bases. CDR3 length: 12 residues. The junction had 6 bases not matched to a gene; V was cut back by 7 bases and J by 3 bases. The germline gives CDR1 SQVTM, CDR2 ANQGSEA.